This TCR beta chain comes out of a study of identical twins. General study results and limits: In cord blood, abundant beta clonotypes had fewer insertions; memory showed no trend.

TCRdb redid the calling of the 5' RACE reads with MiXCR, one entry per CDR3 protein. The sample carries roughly 770,000 distinct CDR3 sequences, 15% to 20% recorded once. This clonotype has just a few counts. The antigen remains unidentified. Trimming left V 4 bases short and J 1 base short, with 5 bases between. The CDR3 consists of 13 residues. Germline V CDR1 and CDR2: MNHEY, SVGAGI. These data also formed part of another study, on T cells expressing NK-cell markers. From that study: Seven of the eight sequenced donors were classified as HCMV-seropositive, and one was classified as seronegative.

The material sequenced was PBMCs. V is TRBV6-5 and J is TRBJ1-5; D is unresolved. The receptor was isolated from a woman between 18 and 29 years old in good health. CDR3 nucleotide sequence: TGTGCCAGCAGTTGGGAGAGCAATCAGCCCCAGCATTTT. The encoded protein is CASSWESNQPQHF.